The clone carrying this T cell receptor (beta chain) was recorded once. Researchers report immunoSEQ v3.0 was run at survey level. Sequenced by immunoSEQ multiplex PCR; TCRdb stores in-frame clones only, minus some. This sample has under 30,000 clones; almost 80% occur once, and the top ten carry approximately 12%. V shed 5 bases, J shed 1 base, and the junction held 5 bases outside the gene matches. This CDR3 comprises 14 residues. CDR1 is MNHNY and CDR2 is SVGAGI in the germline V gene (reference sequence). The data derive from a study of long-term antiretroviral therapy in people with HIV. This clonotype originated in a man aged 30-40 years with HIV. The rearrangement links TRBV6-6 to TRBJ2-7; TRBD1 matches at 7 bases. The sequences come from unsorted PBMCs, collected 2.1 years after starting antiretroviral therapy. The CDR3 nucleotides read TGTGCCAGCAGTAACCGGGACAGATCCTACGAGCAGTACTTC. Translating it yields CASSNRDRSYEQYF.